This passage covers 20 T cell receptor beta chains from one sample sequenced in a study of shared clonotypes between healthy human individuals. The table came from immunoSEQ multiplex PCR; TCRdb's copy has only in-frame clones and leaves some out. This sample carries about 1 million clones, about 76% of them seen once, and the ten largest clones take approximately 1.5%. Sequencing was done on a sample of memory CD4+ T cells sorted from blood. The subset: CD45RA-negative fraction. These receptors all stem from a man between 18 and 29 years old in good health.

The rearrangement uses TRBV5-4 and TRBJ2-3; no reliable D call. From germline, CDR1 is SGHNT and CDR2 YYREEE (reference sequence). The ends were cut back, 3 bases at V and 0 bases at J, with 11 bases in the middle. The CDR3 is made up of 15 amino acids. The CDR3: CASSSLTASTDTQYF. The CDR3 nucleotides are TGTGCCAGCAGCTCGCTTACCGCTAGCACAGATACGCAGTATTTT. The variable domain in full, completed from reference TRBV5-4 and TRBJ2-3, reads ETGVTQSPTHLIKTRGQQVTLRCSSQSGHNTVSWYQQALGQGPQFIFQYYREEENGRGNFPPRFSGLQFPNYSSELNVNALELDDSALYLCASSSLTASTDTQYFGPGTRLTVL.

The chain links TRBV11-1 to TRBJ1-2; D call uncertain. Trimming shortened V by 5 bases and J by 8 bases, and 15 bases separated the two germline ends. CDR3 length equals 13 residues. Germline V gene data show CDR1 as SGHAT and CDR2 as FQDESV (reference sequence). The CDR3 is CASSPFGVEGYTF. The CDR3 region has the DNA TGTGCCAGCAGCCCGTTCGGGGTGGAAGGCTACACCTTC.

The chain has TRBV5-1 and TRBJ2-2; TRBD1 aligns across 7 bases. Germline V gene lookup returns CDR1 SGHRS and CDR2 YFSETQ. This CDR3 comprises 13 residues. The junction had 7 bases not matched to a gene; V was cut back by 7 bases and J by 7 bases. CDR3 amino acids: CASGQDTIGELFF. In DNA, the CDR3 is TGCGCCAGCGGACAGGATACGATCGGGGAGCTGTTTTTT.

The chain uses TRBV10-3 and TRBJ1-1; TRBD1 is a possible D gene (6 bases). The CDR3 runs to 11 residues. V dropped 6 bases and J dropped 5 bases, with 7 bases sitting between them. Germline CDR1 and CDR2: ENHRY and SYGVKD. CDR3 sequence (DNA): TGTGCCATCAGCCAGGGGACTGAAGCTTTCTTT. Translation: CAISQGTEAFF.

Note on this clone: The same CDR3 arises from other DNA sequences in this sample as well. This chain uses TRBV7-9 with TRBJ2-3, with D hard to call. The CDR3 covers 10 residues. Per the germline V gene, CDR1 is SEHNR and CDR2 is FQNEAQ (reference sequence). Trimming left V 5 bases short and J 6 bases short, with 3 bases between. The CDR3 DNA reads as TGTGCCAGCAGCGGGGATACGCAGTATTTT. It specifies CASSGDTQYF.

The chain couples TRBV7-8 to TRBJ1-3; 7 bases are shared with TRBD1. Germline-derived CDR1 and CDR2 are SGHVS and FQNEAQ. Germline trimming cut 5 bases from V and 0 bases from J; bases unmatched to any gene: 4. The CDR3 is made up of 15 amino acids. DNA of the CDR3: TGTGCCAGCAGCGTGACAGGGACCTCTGGAAACACCATATATTTT. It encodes CASSVTGTSGNTIYF.

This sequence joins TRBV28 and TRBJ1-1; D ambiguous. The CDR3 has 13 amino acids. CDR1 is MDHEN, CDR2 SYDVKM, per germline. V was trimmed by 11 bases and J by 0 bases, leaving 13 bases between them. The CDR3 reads CALRSRVNTEAFF. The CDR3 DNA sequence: TGTGCCCTAAGGTCCCGAGTGAACACTGAAGCTTTCTTT.

The CDR3 coding sequence is TGTGCCAGCTTAAGTCCTACCGCTTACGAGCAGTACTTC. This encodes CASLSPTAYEQYF. The chain has TRBV28 and TRBJ2-7; the D is unclear. This CDR3 spans 13 amino acids. V gave up 8 bases and J gave up 4 bases, with 15 bases separating them. The germline gives CDR1 MDHEN, CDR2 SYDVKM.

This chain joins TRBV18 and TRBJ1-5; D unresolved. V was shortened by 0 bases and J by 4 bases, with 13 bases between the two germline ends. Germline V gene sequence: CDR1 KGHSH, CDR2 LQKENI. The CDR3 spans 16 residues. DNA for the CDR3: TGTGCCAGCTCACCACCAGGGAGTTTGGGTAATCAGCCCCAGCATTTT. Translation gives CASSPPGSLGNQPQHF.

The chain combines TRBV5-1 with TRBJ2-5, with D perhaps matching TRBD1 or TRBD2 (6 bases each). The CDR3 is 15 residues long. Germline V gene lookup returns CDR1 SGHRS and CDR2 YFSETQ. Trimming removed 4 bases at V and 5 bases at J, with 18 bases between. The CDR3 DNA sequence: TGCGCCAGCAGCCACGGAAGCGGAGGGGGGGAGACCCAGTACTTC. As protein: CASSHGSGGGETQYF. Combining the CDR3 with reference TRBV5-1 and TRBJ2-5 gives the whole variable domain KAGVTQTPRYLIKTRGQQVTLSCSPISGHRSVSWYQQTPGQGLQFLFEYFSETQRNKGNFPGRFSGRQFSNSRSEMNVSTLELGDSALYLCASSHGSGGGETQYFGPGTRLLVL.

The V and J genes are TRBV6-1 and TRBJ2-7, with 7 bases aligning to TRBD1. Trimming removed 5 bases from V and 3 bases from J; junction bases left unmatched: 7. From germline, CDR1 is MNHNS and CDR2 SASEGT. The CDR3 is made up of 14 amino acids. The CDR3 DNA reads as TGTGCCAGCAGTTTCCTCCGGGACAGCTACGAGCAGTACTTC. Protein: CASSFLRDSYEQYF.

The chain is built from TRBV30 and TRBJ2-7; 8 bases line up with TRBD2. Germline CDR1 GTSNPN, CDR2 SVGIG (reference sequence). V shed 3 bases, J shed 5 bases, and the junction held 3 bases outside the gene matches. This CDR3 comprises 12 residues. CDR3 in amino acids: CAWSRGGNEQYF. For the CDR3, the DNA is TGTGCCTGGAGCCGGGGGGGCAACGAGCAGTACTTC.

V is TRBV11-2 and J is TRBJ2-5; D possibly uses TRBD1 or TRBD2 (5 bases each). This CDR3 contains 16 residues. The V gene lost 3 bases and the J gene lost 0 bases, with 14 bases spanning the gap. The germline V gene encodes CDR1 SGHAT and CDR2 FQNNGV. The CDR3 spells CASSFTGGTYQETQYF. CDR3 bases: TGTGCCAGCAGCTTCACAGGAGGCACGTACCAAGAGACCCAGTACTTC.

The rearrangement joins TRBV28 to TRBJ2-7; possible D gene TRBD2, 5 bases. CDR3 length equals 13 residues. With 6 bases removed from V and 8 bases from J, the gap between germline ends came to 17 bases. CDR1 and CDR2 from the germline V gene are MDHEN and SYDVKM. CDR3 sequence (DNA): TGTGCCAGCAGGAGGGCTTCGCGGATGCAGCAGTACTTC. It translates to CASRRASRMQQYF.

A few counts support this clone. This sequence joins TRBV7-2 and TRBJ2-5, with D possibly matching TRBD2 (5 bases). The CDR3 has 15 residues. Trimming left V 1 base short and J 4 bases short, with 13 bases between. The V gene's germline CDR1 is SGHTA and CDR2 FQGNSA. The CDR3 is CASSLVVLGLETQYF. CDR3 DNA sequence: TGTGCCAGCAGCTTAGTGGTACTAGGCCTAGAGACCCAGTACTTC.

The CDR3 here is CASSLGSLISYNEQFF. DNA of the CDR3: TGTGCCAGCAGCTTAGGTAGCCTAATCTCCTACAATGAGCAGTTCTTC. V gene TRBV11-2 combines with J gene TRBJ2-1; D ambiguous. The V gene lost 1 base and the J gene lost 0 bases, with 10 bases spanning the gap. CDR3 length: 16 residues. The V gene's germline CDR1 is SGHAT and CDR2 FQNNGV. Using reference TRBV11-2 and TRBJ2-1 for the parts outside the CDR3, the full variable domain is EAGVAQSPRYKIIEKRQSVAFWCNPISGHATLYWYQQILGQGPKLLIQFQNNGVVDDSQLPKDRFSAERLKGVDSTLKIQPAKLEDSAVYLCASSLGSLISYNEQFFGPGTRLTVL.

CDR3 sequence reads: CASSDEGMTNYGYTF. The CDR3 DNA follows: TGCGCCAGCAGTGACGAGGGCATGACCAACTATGGCTACACCTTC. The rearrangement uses TRBV10-2 and TRBJ1-2, with D uncertain. This CDR3 has 15 amino acids. Germline V gene lookup returns CDR1 WSHSY and CDR2 SAAADI. The germline V and J ends were trimmed by 3 bases and 2 bases, with 13 bases remaining between them.

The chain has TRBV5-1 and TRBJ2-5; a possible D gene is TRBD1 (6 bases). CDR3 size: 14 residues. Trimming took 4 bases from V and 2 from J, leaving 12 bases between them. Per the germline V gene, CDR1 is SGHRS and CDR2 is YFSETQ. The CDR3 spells CASSPLRGQETQYF. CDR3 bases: TGCGCCAGCAGCCCACTTAGGGGGCAAGAGACCCAGTACTTC.

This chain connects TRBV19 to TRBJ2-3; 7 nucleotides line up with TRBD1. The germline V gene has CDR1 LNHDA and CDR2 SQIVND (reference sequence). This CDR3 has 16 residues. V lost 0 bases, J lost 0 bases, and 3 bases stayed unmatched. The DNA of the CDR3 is TGTGCCAGTAGTATAGAAGGGACAGCTAGCACAGATACGCAGTATTTT. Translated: CASSIEGTASTDTQYF.

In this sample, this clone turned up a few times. CDR3 sequence: CASSVGTSGGQETQYF. The CDR3 DNA reads TGTGCCAGCAGCGTGGGGACTAGCGGGGGACAAGAGACCCAGTACTTC. The chain links TRBV9 to TRBJ2-5, with 14 bases identical to TRBD2. The CDR3 covers 16 residues. V lost 2 bases to trimming and J lost 2 bases; unmatched junction nucleotides: 2. Germline CDR1 is SGDLS and CDR2 is YYNGEE.